These 6 T cell receptor beta chains came from one sample sequenced in a study of CD8 T cells in ankylosing spondylitis. The study's findings and limits: Seemingly characteristic of ankylosing spondylitis blood was a TCR beta motif consisting of several highly homologous variants.

Their cognate antigens are unknown. Using its own MiXCR run on the 5' RACE reads, TCRdb lists one record per CDR3 protein. Among about 540,000 distinct CDR3 sequences listed, roughly an eighth were seen once. The sequenced sample consisted of blood, either unsorted or a sorted T cell fraction (not recorded which). These receptor sequences come from a male donor with ankylosing spondylitis.

This clonotype has only a few counts. This sequence joins TRBV29-1 and TRBJ1-1; D unclear. Germline V gene data show CDR1 as SQVTM and CDR2 as ANQGSEA. The CDR3 runs 15 residues. Trimming took off 6 bases at V and 1 base at J, with 18 bases between the two ends. The CDR3 loop is CSVGPAGPGNTEAFF. CDR3 nucleotide sequence: TGCAGCGTAGGTCCTGCTGGGCCGGGGAACACTGAAGCTTTCTTT.

This clonotype was observed a few times. The rearrangement links TRBV6-5 to TRBJ2-5, with D hard to call. V lost 4 bases and J lost 5, with 14 bases in between. CDR3 size: 14 residues. CDR1 is MNHEY and CDR2 is SVGAGI in the germline V gene. The CDR3 DNA sequence: TGTGCCAGCAGTTTTTTCGACGAGTACGAGACCCAGTACTTC. Its protein is CASSFFDEYETQYF.

This clonotype was seen a handful of times. The chain is built from TRBV28 and TRBJ2-7; no clear D. From germline, CDR1 is MDHEN and CDR2 SYDVKM. Between the trimmed V and J ends, which lost 2 bases and 0 bases, there was a span of 8 bases. The CDR3 sequence is 14 residues long. CDR3 residues: CASSLVSLSYEQYF. The CDR3 DNA reads as TGTGCCAGCAGTTTAGTCAGCCTCTCCTACGAGCAGTACTTC. Using reference TRBV28 and TRBJ2-7 for the parts outside the CDR3, the full variable domain is DVKVTQSSRYLVKRTGEKVFLECVQDMDHENMFWYRQDPGLGLRLIYFSYDVKMKEKGDIPEGYSVSREKKERFSLILESASTNQTSMYLCASSLVSLSYEQYFGPGTRLTVT.

This clonotype occurred many times. The CDR3 is CASSQGYEQYV. CDR3 in DNA: TGTGCCAGCAGCCAAGGCTACGAGCAGTACGTC. V and J are TRBV3-1 and TRBJ2-7; no clear D gene. The germline CDR1 and CDR2 sequences are LGHDT and YNNKEL (reference sequence). Trimming removed 1 base at V and 3 bases at J, with 1 base between. The CDR3 extends over 11 amino acids.

This clonotype was observed at least ten times. The chain carries TRBV29-1 and TRBJ2-3, with 9 nucleotides matching TRBD2. The CDR3 has 14 amino acids. V shed 4 bases, J shed 3 bases, and the junction held 5 bases outside the gene matches. Looked up from germline, CDR1 is SQVTM and CDR2 is ANQGSEA. The CDR3 DNA sequence: TGCAGCGTTGGAAAGGCGGGAGGGACAGATACGCAGTATTTT. As protein: CSVGKAGGTDTQYF.

The rearrangement joins TRBV5-1 to TRBJ2-5; D not resolved. V lost 0 bases and J 5 bases, leaving 11 bases between the germline ends. This CDR3 has 14 residues. Germline lookup yields CDR1 SGHRS and CDR2 YFSETQ. The CDR3 nucleotides are TGCGCCAGCAGCTTGGAAGGGATGGGTGAGACCCAGTACTTC. It yields the protein CASSLEGMGETQYF.